This paragraph reports one TCR beta chain. Its specific antigen is unknown. The instrument was a NextSeq 550. The Human TCR Profiling Kit (MiLaboratory) was used to prepare UMI-labeled 5' RACE TRB cDNA libraries. The full amount of extracted RNA was used for cDNA synthesis, and the full amount of resulting cDNA was used for PCR amplification. Libraries were prepared in parallel using an identical number of PCR cycles. The source study handled its data this way. MIGEC and MiXCR extracted about 50,000 +/- 10,000 unique UMI-labeled TRB cDNA molecules per library, requiring at least two reads per UMI. On average, each library contained approximately 40,000 +/- 10,000 functional in-frame TRB CDR3 nucleotide clonotypes without stop codons. After downsampling to 5000 UMI-labeled TRB molecules per sample, diversity metrics such as normalized Shannon-Wiener and Chao1 were calculated in VDJtools. For the central five CDR3 residues, VDJtools calculated physicochemical properties weighted by clonotype size, namely interaction energy, strength, volume and Kidera factor 4. TCRdb reprocessed the reads and assigns one entry to each CDR3 protein sequence, leaving out DNA. The V and J calls were not made by the authors but by TCRdb's processing. The table of this sample itemizes roughly 120,000 distinct CDR3 sequences. 0.5% to 0.7% of the sample lies in the top ten.

Each CD8+ T cell subset was flow-sorted in triplicate, with approximately 300,000 cells per subset placed directly into RLT lysis buffer. To exclude memory contaminants, naive CD8+ T cells were stringently defined as CD45RO-CCR7+CD27+CD95-. Peripheral blood mononuclear cells were isolated from buffy coats by standard density gradient centrifugation. Naive CXCR3-negative and CXCR3-positive CD8+ T cells were flow-sorted on a FACSAria III. Total RNA was extracted from sorted cells with an RNeasy Mini Kit. The entry originates in a study of CXCR3-negative and CXCR3-positive naive CD8 T cells (dated by TCRdb to about 2019). Study-level background: In total, about 135 million TRB reads were obtained, which works out to roughly 1.5 +/- 0.3 million reads per library. TRBV-TRBJ cluster analysis included naive subsets from several donors and memory cells from 3 donors. Diversity and physicochemical repertoire analyses were performed on about a dozen donors pooled from two independent experiments.

Looking up the germline V gene yields CDR1 SGHTA and CDR2 FQGNSA. From the cysteine up to the phenylalanine, the CDR3 has a length of 14 residues. Only the protein is available. What the work shows at the level of the full study, not this receptor alone: Because surface CD5, which is linked to self-reactivity in mice, was comparable between the naive subsets, TCR interaction strength was also inferred from TRB CDR3 physicochemical properties. Repertoire diversity was comparably high in both naive subsets but much lower in memory CD8+ T cells. TRBV-TRBJ usage was similar between naive CXCR3-negative and CXCR3-positive cells from the same donor, while memory cells showed distinct patterns. Compared with CXCR3-negative naive cells, CXCR3-positive naive cells had TRB CDR3s with higher hydrophobicity (lower Kidera factor 4), lower energy, and higher strength and volume indices. CXCR3 expression partially decreased after cryopreservation, so most assays used freshly isolated PBMCs.

The rearrangement joined TRBV7-2 to TRBJ1-1; TCRdb's D call of TRBD1 is untestable without DNA. Sequencing used naive CXCR3+ CD8+ T cells from blood. The cell subset or site label, read with the paper, signifies: CD45RO-CCR7+CD27+CD95- naive CD8+ T cells expressing CXCR3 (TNR3+). The clonotype comes from a human donor in good health. Some clones in this sample may be carry-over from other donors' samples. For the CDR3, the sequence is CASSINRDGVEAFF.